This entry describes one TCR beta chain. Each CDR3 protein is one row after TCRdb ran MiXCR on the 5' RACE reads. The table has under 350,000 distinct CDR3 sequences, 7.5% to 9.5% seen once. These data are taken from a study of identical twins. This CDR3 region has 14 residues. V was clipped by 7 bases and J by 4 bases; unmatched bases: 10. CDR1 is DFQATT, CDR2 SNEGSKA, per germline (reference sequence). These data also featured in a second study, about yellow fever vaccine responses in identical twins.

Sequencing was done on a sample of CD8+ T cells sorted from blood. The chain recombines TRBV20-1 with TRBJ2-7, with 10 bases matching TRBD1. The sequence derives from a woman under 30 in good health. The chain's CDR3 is CSVGNPGQGYEQYF. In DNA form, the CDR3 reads TGCAGTGTTGGGAACCCGGGACAGGGGTACGAGCAGTACTTC.